The rows below give T cell receptor beta chains drawn from one sample of a study of T cell responses to AZD1222 COVID-19 vaccine. Generated by immunoSEQ multiplex PCR, the TCRdb table keeps only in-frame clones and is missing some. The sample holds more than 95,000 clones, roughly 87% seen once. The sequenced sample was peripheral blood, obtained 28 days after the second AZD1222 dose. The source of these receptors is an adult who received the AZD1222 COVID-19 vaccine. The CDR3 runs from the conserved cysteine through the conserved F or W.

CASSFLKDTQYF,TRBV18,12,TRBJ2-3
CASSRQTSRYNEQFF,TRBV5-1,15,TRBJ2-1
CASSLDFSGANVLTF,TRBV7-3,15,TRBJ2-6
CASSSYRRDTQYF,TRBV6-5,13,TRBJ2-3
CASSGQVWTGELFF,TRBV28,14,TRBJ2-2
CASSLGDYGTQYF,TRBV11-2,13,TRBJ2-3
CASSVVQGQNTEAFF,TRBV9,15,TRBJ1-1
CASGHREDNQPQHF,TRBV19,14,TRBJ1-5
CASSESQRVSYNEQFF,TRBV9,16,TRBJ2-1
CASSESRSAGTDTQYF,TRBV10-2,16,TRBJ2-3
CATILAGGEDTQYF,TRBV24-1,14,TRBJ2-3
CASSLGEVGLAGAGELFF,TRBV4-2,18,TRBJ2-2
CATGSGFENEQYF,TRBV10-3,13,TRBJ2-7
CASSPTTGAGNTIYF,TRBV19,15,TRBJ1-3
CAQGTGGYEQYF,TRBV30,12,TRBJ2-7
CASSSSGLNTEAFF,TRBV18,14,TRBJ1-1
CASSQASYEQYF,TRBV3-1/TRBV3-2,12,TRBJ2-7
CASSTDRGPNYGYTF,TRBV19,15,TRBJ1-2
CARSGRGLYEQYF,TRBV27,13,TRBJ2-7
CSVVTGVNSPLHF,TRBV29-1,13,TRBJ1-6
CASSSRRNYGYTF,TRBV28,13,TRBJ1-2
CASSLATGQKTKLFF,TRBV5-1,15,TRBJ1-4
CASSSPGLGETQYF,TRBV7-9,14,TRBJ2-5
CATSDSGWAGELFF,TRBV24-1,14,TRBJ2-2
CASSPDRKETQYF,TRBV7-8,13,TRBJ2-5
CATSDSGRAYNEQFF,TRBV24-1,15,TRBJ2-1
CASSPPPGQGIGNQPQHF,TRBV7-2,18,TRBJ1-5
CASSLTGVETQYF,TRBV5-4,13,TRBJ2-5
CASQGARGTGELFF,TRBV24-1,14,TRBJ2-2
CASSLEGRGGELFF,TRBV7-6,14,TRBJ2-2
CAWRPRSGGRVTQYF,TRBV30,15,TRBJ2-3
CASSLGGSTVEQYF,TRBV27,14,TRBJ2-7
CASPRSAGPREKLFF,TRBV5-1,15,TRBJ1-4
CASILTLGLGYEQYF,TRBV6-5,15,TRBJ2-7
CASSLGQGAYGYTF,TRBV27,14,TRBJ1-2
CASSIGQGRGYTF,TRBV19,13,TRBJ1-2
CASSFSLAGNNEQFF,TRBV5-4,15,TRBJ2-1
CASSRRGGLSSYNEQFF,TRBV19,17,TRBJ2-1
CASSQGGSGKEQFF,TRBV3-1/TRBV3-2,14,TRBJ2-1
CASSYSTSGTYEQYF,TRBV6-5,15,TRBJ2-7
CASSIPGQGSGNTIYF,TRBV28,16,TRBJ1-3
CASSLGGGGIDGYTF,TRBV7-8,15,TRBJ1-2
CASSFPTSGGLYEQYF,TRBV7-2,16,TRBJ2-7
CASSLGQSVYGYTF,TRBV5-1,14,TRBJ1-2
CASSYQVGTGTLGYGYTF,TRBV5-1,18,TRBJ1-2
CASGTTGTYGYTF,TRBV5-1,13,TRBJ1-2
CRGQPQHF,TRBV20-1,8,TRBJ1-5